This T cell receptor (beta chain) was sequenced during a study of blood T cell repertoires in COVID-19. CDR3 length equals 12 residues. Trimming cost V 8 bases and J 7 bases, with 11 bases left between them. This clone was counted a single time. Authors' methods: Counts of nucleated cells, estimated from reference gene primer amplification, were obtained. Data came from immunoSEQ multiplex PCR; TCRdb stores just in-frame clones and leaves some out. The V and J calls and clone size come from that table; D and trimming were worked out from the DNA. The sample shows 70,000 to 90,000 clones, 65% to 85% of them seen only once.

The chain has TRBV12-3 or TRBV12-4 and TRBJ2-2; D remains ambiguous. The TCR originated in a man in his 70s with acute or convalescent COVID-19. Sequencing was performed on peripheral blood. The CDR3 bases are TGTGCCAGCCGTACTTCTAACGGGGAGCTGTTTTTT. As protein: CASRTSNGELFF.